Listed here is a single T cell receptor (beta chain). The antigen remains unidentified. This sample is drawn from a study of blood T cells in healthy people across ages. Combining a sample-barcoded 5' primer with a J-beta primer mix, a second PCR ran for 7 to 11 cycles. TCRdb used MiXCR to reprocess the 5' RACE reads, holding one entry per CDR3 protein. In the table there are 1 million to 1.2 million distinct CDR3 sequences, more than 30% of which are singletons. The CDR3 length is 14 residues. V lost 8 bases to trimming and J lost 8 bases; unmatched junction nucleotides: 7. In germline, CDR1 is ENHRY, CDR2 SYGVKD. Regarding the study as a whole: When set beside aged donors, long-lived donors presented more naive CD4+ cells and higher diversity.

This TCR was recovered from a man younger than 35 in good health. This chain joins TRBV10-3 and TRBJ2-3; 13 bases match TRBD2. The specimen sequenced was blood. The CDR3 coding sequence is TGTGCCATCGGGACTAGCGGGATCGAGGCTACGCAGTATTTT. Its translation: CAIGTSGIEATQYF.